This T cell receptor (beta chain) derives from a study of blood T cells in healthy people across ages. The second PCR ran roughly 6 to 11 cycles with a sample-barcoded 5' primer and J-beta primers. TCRdb reprocessed the 5' RACE reads via MiXCR and lists one record per CDR3 protein. The top ten hold around 7.7% of the sample, which has roughly 1,700,000 distinct CDR3 sequences, under 30% seen once. Trimming cost V 2 bases and J 3 bases, with 5 bases left between them. This CDR3 region has 12 residues. Only a few counts were recorded for this clonotype. Its antigen is as yet unknown. Study-level results: When set beside aged donors, long-lived donors presented more naive CD4+ cells and higher diversity.

The specimen sequenced was blood. The chain has TRBV12-3 or TRBV12-4 and TRBJ2-7; no firm D call. This TCR was recovered from a young woman in good health. As DNA, the CDR3 is TGTGCCAGCAGTTTAAGATACTACGAGCAGTACTTC. Residues: CASSLRYYEQYF.